These T cell receptor beta chains were read from a single sample in a study of T cells in Graves' hyperthyroidism and ophthalmopathy. TCRdb reprocessed the multiplex PCR reads with MiXCR, giving one entry per CDR3 protein. In the table there are about 540,000 distinct CDR3 sequences, about half of which are singletons. Sequences were obtained from peripheral blood or thyroid tissue (not recorded which). These TCRs come from a woman between 18 and 29 years old with Graves' hyperthyroidism. Each CDR3 is given with its conserved first and last residue. D genes are given only for firm matches. The size entry is marked missing in some rows and otherwise reads once, few, many or a size class.

j_gene: TRBJ2-2
d_gene: .
v_gene: TRBV10-3
abundance: many
CDR3nt: TGTGCCGTGTGCGCTAAGTTATCTGGCGGGGAGCTGTTTTTT
CDR3aa: CAVCAKLSGGELFF

j_gene: TRBJ2-5
d_gene: .
v_gene: TRBV29-1
abundance: once
CDR3nt: TGCAGCGCGGAACGCTTAGAGACCCAGTACTTC
CDR3aa: CSAERLETQYF

j_gene: TRBJ1-2
d_gene: .
v_gene: TRBV29-1
abundance: .
CDR3nt: TGCAGCGTTGACGGGGAAGGTTCCACCTTC
CDR3aa: CSVDGEGSTF

j_gene: TRBJ2-7
d_gene: .
v_gene: TRBV7-2
abundance: .
CDR3nt: TGTGCCAGCAGCTTATCACGGGTCGACGAGCAGTACTTC
CDR3aa: CASSLSRVDEQYF

j_gene: TRBJ2-7
d_gene: TRBD1
v_gene: TRBV7-2
abundance: many
CDR3nt: TGTGCCAGCAGCTTTTACGGGACAGTACTCTCCTACGAGCAGTACTTC
CDR3aa: CASSFYGTVLSYEQYF

j_gene: TRBJ2-2
d_gene: TRBD1
v_gene: TRBV29-1
abundance: few
CDR3nt: TGCAGCGTTGAAAAAGGGACAGGGCTCACCGGGGAGCTGTTTTTT
CDR3aa: CSVEKGTGLTGELFF

j_gene: TRBJ2-7
d_gene: .
v_gene: TRBV20-1
abundance: .
CDR3nt: TGCAGTGCTGATTACGAGCAGTACTTC
CDR3aa: CSADYEQYF

j_gene: TRBJ2-7
d_gene: .
v_gene: TRBV29-1
abundance: .
CDR3nt: TGCAGCGTTGATGGCGTGGGTCGTTACGAGCAGTACTTC
CDR3aa: CSVDGVGRYEQYF

j_gene: TRBJ2-5
d_gene: TRBD2
v_gene: TRBV7-9
abundance: .
CDR3nt: TGTGCCAGCAGCTTAGGCGGGAGGGCAGAAGAGACCCAGTACTTC
CDR3aa: CASSLGGRAEETQYF

j_gene: TRBJ2-7
d_gene: .
v_gene: TRBV2
abundance: many
CDR3nt: TGTGCCAGCAGTGCCGTAGGGTTCGAGCAGTACTTC
CDR3aa: CASSAVGFEQYF

j_gene: TRBJ2-7
d_gene: .
v_gene: TRBV15
abundance: .
CDR3nt: TGTGCCACCAGCAGCCGGGACAACTACGAGCAGTACTTC
CDR3aa: CATSSRDNYEQYF

j_gene: TRBJ2-7
d_gene: .
v_gene: TRBV7-3
abundance: many
CDR3nt: TGTGCCAGCAGCTTATCCCCCTCCTACGAGCAGTACTTC
CDR3aa: CASSLSPSYEQYF

j_gene: TRBJ2-7
d_gene: TRBD2
v_gene: TRBV7-3
abundance: .
CDR3nt: TGTGCCAGCAGCTTAGGTGGGAGGGTCGACTCCTACGAGCAGTACTTC
CDR3aa: CASSLGGRVDSYEQYF

j_gene: TRBJ2-1
d_gene: .
v_gene: TRBV11-1
abundance: .
CDR3nt: TGTGCCAGCAGCCCCACGGACAGTTACAATGAGCAGTTCTTC
CDR3aa: CASSPTDSYNEQFF

j_gene: TRBJ1-2
d_gene: .
v_gene: TRBV10-3
abundance: .
CDR3nt: TGTGCCTGGAGCCCTGGGAACCTAGGGGATGGCTACACCTTC
CDR3aa: CAWSPGNLGDGYTF

j_gene: TRBJ2-2
d_gene: .
v_gene: TRBV20-1
abundance: .
CDR3nt: TGCAGTGCTAGAGGAGAGGCGGGACTCCTGTTTTTT
CDR3aa: CSARGEAGLLFF

j_gene: TRBJ1-5
d_gene: .
v_gene: TRBV10-3
abundance: .
CDR3nt: TGTGCCAGCAGGCCCCGGGGGGGTGAGCAGCCCCAGCATTTT
CDR3aa: CASRPRGGEQPQHF

j_gene: TRBJ2-3
d_gene: .
v_gene: TRBV10-3
abundance: .
CDR3nt: TGTGCCATCAGTGATTTAACAGATACGCAGTATTTT
CDR3aa: CAISDLTDTQYF

j_gene: TRBJ2-5
d_gene: .
v_gene: TRBV7-9
abundance: many
CDR3nt: TGTGCCAGCAGCTTGTACCAAGAGACCCAGTACTTC
CDR3aa: CASSLYQETQYF

j_gene: TRBJ1-6
d_gene: .
v_gene: TRBV15
abundance: .
CDR3nt: TGTGTCACCAGCCGGATTAATTCACCCCTCCACTTT
CDR3aa: CVTSRINSPLHF

j_gene: TRBJ2-5
d_gene: TRBD2
v_gene: TRBV5-1
abundance: .
CDR3nt: TGCGCCAGCAGCTTGGGACTAGCAACTCTAGTGGAGACCCAGTACTTC
CDR3aa: CASSLGLATLVETQYF

j_gene: TRBJ1-1
d_gene: .
v_gene: TRBV10-3
abundance: .
CDR3nt: TGTGCCATCAGTGAGGTGAGGAACTCTGAAGCTTTCTTT
CDR3aa: CAISEVRNSEAFF

j_gene: TRBJ1-2
d_gene: .
v_gene: TRBV7-3
abundance: .
CDR3nt: TGTGCCAGCTCATCGGGGACCAGGGTATGGACCTTC
CDR3aa: CASSSGTRVWTF

j_gene: TRBJ2-3
d_gene: .
v_gene: TRBV29-1
abundance: .
CDR3nt: TGCAGCCAAGGGACAGATACGCAGTATTTT
CDR3aa: CSQGTDTQYF

j_gene: TRBJ1-3
d_gene: TRBD1
v_gene: TRBV2
abundance: few
CDR3nt: TGTGCCAGCAGCTTACAACCCGGGACAGGCCTTGGAAACACCATATATTTT
CDR3aa: CASSLQPGTGLGNTIYF

j_gene: TRBJ2-7
d_gene: TRBD1
v_gene: TRBV7-2
abundance: .
CDR3nt: TGTGCCAGCAGCTACCTAGGACAGGAGTCCTACGAGCAGTACTTC
CDR3aa: CASSYLGQESYEQYF

j_gene: TRBJ2-5
d_gene: TRBD1
v_gene: TRBV25-1
abundance: .
CDR3nt: TGTGCCAGCAGTGACCCCCGGACAGGGGAAGAGACCCAGTACTTC
CDR3aa: CASSDPRTGEETQYF

j_gene: TRBJ1-1
d_gene: .
v_gene: TRBV2
abundance: .
CDR3nt: TGTGCCAGCAGTGGACATACGAACACTGAAGCTTTCTTT
CDR3aa: CASSGHTNTEAFF

j_gene: TRBJ1-3
d_gene: .
v_gene: TRBV7-2
abundance: many
CDR3nt: TGTGCCAGCAGCTTAGTATGGAGAAACACCATATATTTT
CDR3aa: CASSLVWRNTIYF